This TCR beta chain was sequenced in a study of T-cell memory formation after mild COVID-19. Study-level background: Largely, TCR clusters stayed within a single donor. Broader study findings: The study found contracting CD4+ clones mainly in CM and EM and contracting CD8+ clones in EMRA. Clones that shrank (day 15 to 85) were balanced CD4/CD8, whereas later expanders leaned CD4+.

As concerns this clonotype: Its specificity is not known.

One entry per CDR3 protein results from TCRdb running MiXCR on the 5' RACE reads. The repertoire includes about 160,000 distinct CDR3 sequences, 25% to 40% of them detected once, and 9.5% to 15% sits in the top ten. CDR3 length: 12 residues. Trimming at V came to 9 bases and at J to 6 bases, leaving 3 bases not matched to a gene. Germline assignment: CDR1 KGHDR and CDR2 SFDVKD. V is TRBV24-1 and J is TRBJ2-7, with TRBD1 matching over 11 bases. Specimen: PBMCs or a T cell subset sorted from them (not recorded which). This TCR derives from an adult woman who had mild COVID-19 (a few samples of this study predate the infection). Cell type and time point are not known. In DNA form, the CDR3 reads TGTGCCACCCGGACAGGGGGCTGCGAGCAGTACTTC. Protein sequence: CATRTGGCEQYF.